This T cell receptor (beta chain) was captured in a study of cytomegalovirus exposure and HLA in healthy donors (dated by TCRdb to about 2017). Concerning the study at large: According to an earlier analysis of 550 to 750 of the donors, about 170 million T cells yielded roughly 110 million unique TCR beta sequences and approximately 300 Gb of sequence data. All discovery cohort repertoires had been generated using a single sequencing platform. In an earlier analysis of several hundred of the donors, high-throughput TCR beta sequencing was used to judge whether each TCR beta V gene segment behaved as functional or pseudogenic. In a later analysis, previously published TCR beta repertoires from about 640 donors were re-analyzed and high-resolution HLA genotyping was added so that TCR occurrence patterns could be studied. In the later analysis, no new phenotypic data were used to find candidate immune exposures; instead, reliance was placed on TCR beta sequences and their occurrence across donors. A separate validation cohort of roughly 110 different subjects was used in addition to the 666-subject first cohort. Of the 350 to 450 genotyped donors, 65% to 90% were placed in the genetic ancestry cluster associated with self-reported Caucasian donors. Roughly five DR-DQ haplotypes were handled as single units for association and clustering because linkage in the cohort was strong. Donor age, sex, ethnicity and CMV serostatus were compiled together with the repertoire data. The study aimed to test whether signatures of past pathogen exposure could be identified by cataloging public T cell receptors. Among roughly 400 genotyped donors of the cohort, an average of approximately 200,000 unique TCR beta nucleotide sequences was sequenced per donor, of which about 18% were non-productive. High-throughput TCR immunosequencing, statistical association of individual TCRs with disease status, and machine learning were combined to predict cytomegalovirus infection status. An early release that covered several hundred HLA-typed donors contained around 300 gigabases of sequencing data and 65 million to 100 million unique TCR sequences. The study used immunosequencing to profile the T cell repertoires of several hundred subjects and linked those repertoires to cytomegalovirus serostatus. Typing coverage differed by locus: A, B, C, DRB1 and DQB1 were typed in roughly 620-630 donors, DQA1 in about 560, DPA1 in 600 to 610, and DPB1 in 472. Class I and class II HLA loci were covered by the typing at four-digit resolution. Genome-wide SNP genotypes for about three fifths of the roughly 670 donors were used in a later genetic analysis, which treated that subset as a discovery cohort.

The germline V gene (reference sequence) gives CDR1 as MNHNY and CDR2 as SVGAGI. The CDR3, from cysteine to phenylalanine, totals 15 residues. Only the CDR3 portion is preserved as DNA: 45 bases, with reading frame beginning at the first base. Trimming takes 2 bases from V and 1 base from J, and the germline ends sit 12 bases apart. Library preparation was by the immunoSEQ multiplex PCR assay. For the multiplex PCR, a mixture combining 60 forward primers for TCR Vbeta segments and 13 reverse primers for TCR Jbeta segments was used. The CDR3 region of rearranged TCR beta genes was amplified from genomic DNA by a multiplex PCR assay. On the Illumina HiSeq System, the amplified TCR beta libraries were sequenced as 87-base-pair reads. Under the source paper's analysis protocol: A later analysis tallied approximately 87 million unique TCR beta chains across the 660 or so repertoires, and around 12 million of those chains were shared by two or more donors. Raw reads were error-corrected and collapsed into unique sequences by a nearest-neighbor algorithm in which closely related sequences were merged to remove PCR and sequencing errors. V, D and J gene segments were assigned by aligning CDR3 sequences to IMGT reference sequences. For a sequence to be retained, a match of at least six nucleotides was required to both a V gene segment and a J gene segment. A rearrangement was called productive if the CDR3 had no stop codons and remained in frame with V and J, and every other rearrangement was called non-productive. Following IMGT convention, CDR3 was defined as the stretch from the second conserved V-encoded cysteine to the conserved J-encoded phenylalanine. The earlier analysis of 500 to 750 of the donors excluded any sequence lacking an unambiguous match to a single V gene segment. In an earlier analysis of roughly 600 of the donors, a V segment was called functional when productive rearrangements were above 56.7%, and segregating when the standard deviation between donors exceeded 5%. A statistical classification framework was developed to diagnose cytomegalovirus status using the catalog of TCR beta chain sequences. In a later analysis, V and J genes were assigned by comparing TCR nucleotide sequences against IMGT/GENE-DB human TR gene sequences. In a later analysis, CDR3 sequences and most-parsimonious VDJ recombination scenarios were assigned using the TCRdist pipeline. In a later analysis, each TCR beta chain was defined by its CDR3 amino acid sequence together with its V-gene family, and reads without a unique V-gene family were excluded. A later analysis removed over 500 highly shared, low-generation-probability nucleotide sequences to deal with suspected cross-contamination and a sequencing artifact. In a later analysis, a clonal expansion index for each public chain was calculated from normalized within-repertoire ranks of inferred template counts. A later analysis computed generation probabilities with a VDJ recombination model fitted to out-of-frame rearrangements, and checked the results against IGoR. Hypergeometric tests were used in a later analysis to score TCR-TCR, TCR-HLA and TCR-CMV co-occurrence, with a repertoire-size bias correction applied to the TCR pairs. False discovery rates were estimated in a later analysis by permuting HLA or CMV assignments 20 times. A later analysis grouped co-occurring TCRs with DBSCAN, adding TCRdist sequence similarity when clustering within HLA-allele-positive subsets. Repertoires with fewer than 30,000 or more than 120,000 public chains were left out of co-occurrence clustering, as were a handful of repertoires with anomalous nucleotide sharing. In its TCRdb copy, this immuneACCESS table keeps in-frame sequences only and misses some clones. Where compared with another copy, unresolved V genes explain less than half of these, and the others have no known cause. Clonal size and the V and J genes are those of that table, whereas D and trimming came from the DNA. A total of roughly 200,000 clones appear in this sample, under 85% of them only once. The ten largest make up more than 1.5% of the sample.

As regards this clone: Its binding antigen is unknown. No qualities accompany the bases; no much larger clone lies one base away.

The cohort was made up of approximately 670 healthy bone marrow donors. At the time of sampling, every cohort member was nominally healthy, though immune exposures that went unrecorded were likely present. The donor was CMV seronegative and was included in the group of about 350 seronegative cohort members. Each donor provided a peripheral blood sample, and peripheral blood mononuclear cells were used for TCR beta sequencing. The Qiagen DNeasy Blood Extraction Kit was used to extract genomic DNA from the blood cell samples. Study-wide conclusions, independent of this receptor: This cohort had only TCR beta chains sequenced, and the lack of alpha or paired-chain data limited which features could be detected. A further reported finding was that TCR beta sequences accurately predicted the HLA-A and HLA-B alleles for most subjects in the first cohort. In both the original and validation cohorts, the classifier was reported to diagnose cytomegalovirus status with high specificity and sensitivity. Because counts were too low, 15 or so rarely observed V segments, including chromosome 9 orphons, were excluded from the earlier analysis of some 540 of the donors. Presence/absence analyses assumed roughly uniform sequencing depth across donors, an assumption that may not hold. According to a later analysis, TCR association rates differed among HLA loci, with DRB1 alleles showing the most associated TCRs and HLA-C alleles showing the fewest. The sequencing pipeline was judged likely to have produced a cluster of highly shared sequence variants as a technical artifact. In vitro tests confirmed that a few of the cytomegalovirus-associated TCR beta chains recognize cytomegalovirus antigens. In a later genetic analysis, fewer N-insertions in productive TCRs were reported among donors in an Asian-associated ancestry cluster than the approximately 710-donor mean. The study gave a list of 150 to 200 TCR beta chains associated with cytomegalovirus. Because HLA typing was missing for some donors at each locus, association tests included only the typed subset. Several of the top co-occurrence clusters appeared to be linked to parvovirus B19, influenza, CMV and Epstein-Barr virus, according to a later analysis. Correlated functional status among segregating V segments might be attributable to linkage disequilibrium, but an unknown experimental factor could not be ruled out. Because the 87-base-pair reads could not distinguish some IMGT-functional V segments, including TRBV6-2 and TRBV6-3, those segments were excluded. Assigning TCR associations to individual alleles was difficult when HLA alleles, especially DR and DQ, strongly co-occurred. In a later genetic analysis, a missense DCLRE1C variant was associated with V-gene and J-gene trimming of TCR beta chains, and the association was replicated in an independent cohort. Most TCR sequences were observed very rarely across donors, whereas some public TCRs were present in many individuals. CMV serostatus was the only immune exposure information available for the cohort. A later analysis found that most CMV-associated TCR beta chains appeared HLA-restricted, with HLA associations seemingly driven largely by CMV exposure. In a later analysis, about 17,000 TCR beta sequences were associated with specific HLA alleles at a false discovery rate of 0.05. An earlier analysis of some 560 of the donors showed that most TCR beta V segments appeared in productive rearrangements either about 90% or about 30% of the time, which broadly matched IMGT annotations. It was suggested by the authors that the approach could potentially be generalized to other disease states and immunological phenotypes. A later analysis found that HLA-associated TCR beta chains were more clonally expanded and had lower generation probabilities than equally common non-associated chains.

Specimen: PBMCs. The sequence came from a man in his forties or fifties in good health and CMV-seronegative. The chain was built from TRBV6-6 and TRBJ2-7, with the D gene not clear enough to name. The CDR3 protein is CASSYGRIGSYEQYF. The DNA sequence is TGTGCCAGCAGTTACGGCAGGATCGGATCCTACGAGCAGTACTTC.